There are a few counts of the clone carrying this TCR beta chain. Antigen specificity is unknown. These data come from a study of CD8 T cells in ankylosing spondylitis. Making use of molecular barcodes, quantitative 5'-RACE generated TCR beta libraries. Using its own MiXCR run on the 5' RACE reads, TCRdb lists one record per CDR3 protein. The top ten clones hold under 20% of a sample with 650,000 to 800,000 distinct CDR3 sequences, around 19% of them seen once. Study conclusions and caveats: In reactive arthritis synovial fluid and blood, some motif variants had been reported before. Matched ankylosing spondylitis synovial fluid reportedly showed significant enrichment of disease-linked clones. The authors found the disease-linked clones to be CD8+ and relatively rare in peripheral blood. Typical of ankylosing spondylitis blood, it appeared, was a TCR beta motif of fewer than ten highly homologous variants.

The specimen sequenced was blood, either unsorted or a sorted T cell fraction (not recorded which). This sequence originates from a male donor with ankylosing spondylitis.

As DNA, the CDR3 is TGTGCCAGTACATCTGATTATAGCAATCAGCCCCAGCATTTT. Residues: CASTSDYSNQPQHF. The chain joins TRBV6-1 to TRBJ1-5; no reliable D call. Germline lookup yields CDR1 MNHNS and CDR2 SASEGT. The V and J ends lost 9 bases and 0 bases respectively, with 12 bases between them. There are 14 residues in the CDR3.